Listed below are T cell receptor beta chains from one sample, sequenced in a study of blood T cell repertoires in COVID-19. The data were produced by immunoSEQ multiplex PCR, yet TCRdb's version contains in-frame clones alone and is incomplete. The sample includes 77,000 or so clones, around 85% of them seen just once. Material: peripheral blood. The receptors stem from an elderly man with acute or convalescent COVID-19. Each CDR3 is given without its conserved first and last residue. The order of the fields is V gene, J gene, clone size, CDR3 protein. Only some rows state a clone size, as once, few, many or a class for expanded clones.

V: TRBV5-4
J: TRBJ2-5
size: .
CDR3: ASSFGREETQY

V: TRBV5-1
J: TRBJ2-1
size: .
CDR3: ASRQDGSSYNEQF

V: TRBV19
J: TRBJ1-2
size: .
CDR3: ASSDRQKPNYGYT

V: TRBV7-2
J: TRBJ2-5
size: .
CDR3: ASSSRSLGAGETQY

V: TRBV7-9
J: TRBJ1-2
size: .
CDR3: ASDSLYYGYT

V: TRBV29-1
J: TRBJ1-4
size: .
CDR3: SVDRSSGELF

V: TRBV7-2
J: TRBJ2-6
size: .
CDR3: ASSESGAGANVLT

V: TRBV3-1/TRBV3-2
J: TRBJ1-6
size: .
CDR3: ASSQGGGQSSYNSPLH

V: TRBV7-2
J: TRBJ2-5
size: .
CDR3: ASSLGRGGETQY

V: TRBV6-5
J: TRBJ1-4
size: .
CDR3: ASSYSGATNEKLF

V: TRBV18
J: TRBJ1-1
size: .
CDR3: ASSAGQLSTEAF

V: TRBV30
J: TRBJ1-1
size: .
CDR3: AWSVSDRELSGAF

V: TRBV7-9
J: TRBJ2-3
size: .
CDR3: ASSLVKGLAGVHTQY

V: TRBV6-4
J: TRBJ2-3
size: .
CDR3: ASSDSPSGRTDTQY

V: TRBV6-2/TRBV6-3
J: TRBJ2-2
size: .
CDR3: ASSPGGLNTGELF

V: TRBV9
J: TRBJ2-7
size: .
CDR3: ASSVSGFDEQY

V: TRBV7-8
J: TRBJ2-7
size: few
CDR3: ASSPRTRVAPSSYEQY